The entry below gives a single T cell receptor beta chain sequence along with its context. Its specific antigen is unknown. The input lacks base qualities; no much larger clone sits a single base away. At one collaborating source in Seattle, patients were enrolled during active infection and were followed longitudinally through the course of disease. Whole blood was collected in K2EDTA tubes by collaborating institutions according to the institutions' own protocols. For TCRbeta analysis, collaborator samples were shipped as frozen whole blood, as isolated PBMCs, or as DNA extracted from either sample type. The data belong to a study of blood T cell repertoires in COVID-19 (dated by TCRdb to between 2020 and 2021). As for the study more broadly: Samples from collaborators originated in the United States, Italy and Spain and spanned both the acute and convalescent phases of COVID-19. The prospective study material was composed of cDNA or gDNA derived from T cells, B-cell-depleted T cells, or PBMCs. Subjects who had been exposed to COVID-19, were actively infected with it, or had recovered from it provided the deeply sampled blood TCRbeta repertoires that made up the dataset. The repertoires were made available in a free public database intended to serve as a resource for research on the immune response to SARS-CoV-2. The samples were drawn from the first 160 participants of the ongoing ImmuneRACE study and from some 1,300 subjects provided by 6 global collaborators. The sample metadata nearly always contained a de-identified subject ID, COVID-19 status, age in years and sex. Where HLA class I and class II types were available, the types were taken from metadata supplied by the sample provider, not from assay-based typing.

General study outcomes and caveats: Clinical and demographic metadata were provided uncurated, with the amount varying by source and participant.

TCRbeta CDR3 regions were amplified from genomic DNA by means of the immunoSEQ Assay, a bias-controlled multiplex PCR. As for the original processing: The number of nucleated cells in each sample was estimated from the amplification of reference gene primers within the assay. To quantify the absolute abundance of each unique TCRbeta CDR3 rearrangement, sequence reads were collapsed and filtered. Productive Simpson clonality was computed per sample as the square root of Simpson's diversity index over productive rearrangements. TCRdb mirrors the immuneACCESS table, restricted to in-frame sequences. Some clones are absent from its copies; in checked studies, under half trace to an unresolved V gene, and the reason for the others is unknown. That table is the source of V, J and clone size, and D and trimming were worked out from the DNA. The sample table contains under 90,000 clones; only one count was recorded for roughly nine tenths of them. The top ten clonotypes cover 6% to 7.5% of the sample.

This TCR came from a man aged 40-49 years with COVID-19, enrolled during active disease. Sequences were obtained from peripheral blood.

The DNA is as follows: TGTGCCAGCAGTTCGATGGGACAGGCAGATTGGCCCCAGCATTTT. Translated, this is CASSSMGQADWPQHF. The chain links TRBV2 with TRBJ1-5; the central 8 bases match TRBD1. The CDR3 sequence holds 15 residues, the cysteine and phenylalanine included. Solely the CDR3 DNA is kept, with 45 bases framed from the first base. CDR1 and CDR2 (SNHLY, FYNNEI) derive from the germline V gene. V lost 5 bases and J lost 9 bases, and the count of bases not matched to a germline gene is 12.